One and the same sample provided the 8 T cell receptor beta chains below, sequenced in a study of T cells after posttransplantation cyclophosphamide (dated by TCRdb to about 2016). What this sample's treatment or condition label stands for: high-dose cyclophosphamide on days +3 and +4 as single-agent GVHD prophylaxis. PTCy patients received busulfan and fludarabine conditioning, a related or unrelated marrow graft, and cyclophosphamide on days +3 and +4. The library was built by means of the immunoSEQ multiplex PCR assay. Drawn from immuneACCESS, this table holds only the in-frame rearrangements with V and J called that TCRdb kept. Clones are partly lost; checked studies trace under half to an unresolved V gene and leave the rest unexplained. The sample records 10,000 to 12,000 clones, none occurring a single time. The ten largest clones represent 11% to 15% of the sample. Sequences were derived from PBMCs, sampled after allogeneic stem cell transplant with posttransplant cyclophosphamide. These receptors all come from a female patient between 40 and 55 years old who received an allogeneic stem cell transplant from a related donor, was CMV-positive, and had no GVHD. Following a transplant, some T cells may be graft donor cells, not patient cells.

This clone was observed many times. The rearrangement uses TRBV19 and TRBJ2-4; 9 positions match TRBD2. The CDR3 sequence is 16 residues long. The J segment lost 7 bases and the V segment lost 7 bases, leaving 14 bases of the junction unmatched. From germline, CDR1 is LNHDA and CDR2 SQIVND (reference sequence). As DNA, the CDR3 is TGTGCCAGTACCCCGTCGCGCGGGAGGGGGTTGAACATTCAGTACTTC. It specifies CASTPSRGRGLNIQYF. Full variable domain (missing parts from reference TRBV19 and TRBJ2-4): DGGITQSPKYLFRKEGQNVTLSCEQNLNHDAMYWYRQDPGQGLRLIYYSQIVNDFQKGDIAEGYSVSREKKESFPLTVTSAQKNPTAFYLCASTPSRGRGLNIQYFGAGTRLSVL.

Many counts were recorded for this clone. The chain couples TRBV7-9 to TRBJ1-4; the D gene is possibly TRBD1 (5 bases). The V gene's germline CDR1 is SEHNR and CDR2 FQNEAQ (reference sequence). The CDR3 covers 13 residues. Trimming left V 5 bases short and J 3 bases short, with 7 bases between. DNA for the CDR3: TGTGCCAGCAGCAGGGGTGCTAATGAAAAACTGTTTTTT. It yields the protein CASSRGANEKLFF.

This clone came up many times. V and J are TRBV5-1 and TRBJ2-2; D gene unclear. The CDR3 loop spans 15 amino acids. Between the trimmed V and J ends, which lost 0 bases and 4 bases, there was a span of 10 bases. From germline, CDR1 is SGHRS and CDR2 YFSETQ. This CDR3 is CASSLAFVRTGELFF. In DNA form, the CDR3 reads TGCGCCAGCAGCTTGGCTTTCGTGCGCACCGGGGAGCTGTTTTTT.

This clone appeared many times. The rearrangement joins TRBV5-1 to TRBJ1-5; D call uncertain. This CDR3 comprises 15 residues. Germline CDR1 is SGHRS and CDR2 is YFSETQ. With 0 bases removed from V and 0 bases from J, the gap between germline ends came to 7 bases. The chain's CDR3 is CASSLGGNSNQPQHF. In DNA, the CDR3 is TGCGCCAGCAGCTTGGGAGGGAATAGCAATCAGCCCCAGCATTTT. Supplemented by reference TRBV5-1 and TRBJ1-5, the full variable domain reads KAGVTQTPRYLIKTRGQQVTLSCSPISGHRSVSWYQQTPGQGLQFLFEYFSETQRNKGNFPGRFSGRQFSNSRSEMNVSTLELGDSALYLCASSLGGNSNQPQHFGDGTRLSIL.

At least ten counts were recorded for this clone. The V and J genes are TRBV7-3 and TRBJ2-3; D is possibly TRBD2 (5 bases). This CDR3 contains 13 residues. Looked up from germline, CDR1 is SGHTA and CDR2 is FQGTGA. Trimming pared 4 bases from V and 11 bases from J, leaving 16 bases between. The CDR3: CASSSDAREWQYF. For the CDR3, the DNA is TGTGCCAGCAGCTCAGATGCTAGGGAGTGGCAGTATTTT.

This clone occurred many times. V and J are TRBV4-1 and TRBJ1-2; D ambiguous. The V and J ends lost 1 base and 5 bases respectively, with 11 bases between them. Germline values: CDR1 MGHRA, CDR2 YSYEKL. The CDR3 contains 14 residues. CDR3 DNA sequence: TGCGCCAGCAGCCAAGGGTTGGAGGGTTATGGCTACACCTTC. Its protein is CASSQGLEGYGYTF.

This clone was recorded at least ten times. The chain is built from TRBV21-1 and TRBJ1-6. TRBV21-1 is given as a pseudogene. The CDR3 is made up of 15 amino acids. CDR3 residues: CASSKGVFYNSPLHF. The CDR3 nucleotides are TGTGCCAGCAGCAAAGGCGTATTTTATAATTCACCCCTCCACTTT.

This clone has at least ten counts. This sequence joins TRBV4-1 and TRBJ2-3; 8 nucleotides align to TRBD2. The V and J ends lost 1 base and 4 bases, in that order; junction bases with no gene match: 4. Germline V gives CDR1 MGHRA, CDR2 YSYEKL. The CDR3 length is 15 residues. The CDR3 DNA follows: TGCGCCAGCAGCCAAGCCCGGGAGGGCCCAGATACGCAGTATTTT. This gives the protein CASSQAREGPDTQYF.